This TCR beta chain is from a study of metastatic and nonmetastatic thyroid tumors. Study information: Where malignant and benign thyroid patients were concerned, repertoires were compared across blood and tumor or nodule tissue.

V lost 5 bases and J lost 7, with 15 bases in between. Germline V gene data show CDR1 as SGHVS and CDR2 as FQNEAQ. The CDR3 is made up of 14 amino acids. In the authors' methods: A distant-metastasis classifier for papillary thyroid cancer was built using CDR3 differences across clinicopathological groups. From the PCR reads, TCRdb re-called clones with MiXCR. It is TCRdb's table, rather than the study itself, that gives the V and J calls and clone size. The sample includes over 25,000 clones, 18% of them seen just once. Every patient was untreated before thyroid surgery. The sequencing input was blood. The gene calls are TRBV7-8 and TRBJ2-1; D could derive from TRBD1 or TRBD2 (5 bases each). This sequence was found in a female donor with papillary thyroid cancer or a benign thyroid nodule (not recorded which). Some clones in this sample may be carry-over from other donors' samples. CDR3 region: CASSQGQRWNEQFF. For the CDR3, the DNA is TGTGCCAGCAGCCAGGGCCAGCGGTGGAATGAGCAGTTCTTC.